A single sample is the source of the 30 T cell receptor beta chains below, sequenced in a study of blood T cell repertoires in COVID-19. Here immunoSEQ multiplex PCR was the method, and the copy in TCRdb shows in-frame clones only, minus some. Among some 220,000 clones listed, 80% to 95% were seen once. Material for sequencing was peripheral blood. The source is a man aged 30 to 39 with COVID-19, enrolled during active disease.

This clone was counted a single time. V is TRBV4-1 and J is TRBJ2-2; the match to TRBD1 covers 8 bases. Germline V gene lookup returns CDR1 MGHRA and CDR2 YSYEKL. V dropped 1 base and J dropped 2; count of bases not matched to a gene: 6. This CDR3 is built from 17 residues. In DNA form, the CDR3 reads TGCGCCAGCAGCCAAGGACTGGACAGGGTAAACACCGGGGAGCTGTTTTTT. Its protein is CASSQGLDRVNTGELFF.

This chain uses TRBV5-6 with TRBJ2-7; 11 bases map to TRBD1. Germline V lookup: CDR1 SGHDT, CDR2 YYEEEE. This CDR3 has 14 amino acids. J was trimmed by 4 bases and V by 2 bases; bases with no gene match: 2. The CDR3 region has the DNA TGTGCCAGCAGCTTCGGGACAGGGGGATACGAGCAGTACTTC. It yields the protein CASSFGTGGYEQYF. Complete variable domain (other parts from reference TRBV5-6 and TRBJ2-7): DAGVTQSPTHLIKTRGQQVTLRCSPKSGHDTVSWYQQALGQGPQFIFQYYEEEERQRGNFPDRFSGHQFPNYSSELNVNALLLGDSALYLCASSFGTGGYEQYFGPGTRLTVT.

The gene calls are TRBV27 and TRBJ1-2, with 7 bases matching TRBD1. This CDR3 is 15 amino acids long. CDR1 MNHEY and CDR2 SMNVEV come from the germline V gene (reference sequence). With 0 bases clipped from V and 8 bases from J, the junction kept 9 bases outside the gene matches. The CDR3 DNA is TGTGCCAGCAGTTTATCGATTCAGGGGGTCGAAGGCTACACCTTC. This translates into CASSLSIQGVEGYTF.

The chain links TRBV5-4 to TRBJ2-1, with 10 nucleotides matching TRBD2. The CDR3 is 15 residues long. Germline CDR1 and CDR2: SGHNT and YYREEE (reference sequence). Unmatched junction bases numbered 4, after V lost 4 bases and J lost 3 bases. CDR3 coding DNA: TGTGCCAGCAGCCTACGGACTAGCGGCTACAATGAGCAGTTCTTC. This encodes CASSLRTSGYNEQFF.

V and J are TRBV7-5 and TRBJ1-1. TRBV7-5 is an annotated pseudogene. This CDR3 is 12 amino acids long. The CDR3 reads CVRRLMNTEAFF. For the CDR3, the DNA is TGTGTCAGAAGGCTAATGAACACTGAAGCTTTCTTT.

This rearrangement joins TRBV9 to TRBJ2-5; D is ambiguous. CDR1 and CDR2 (germline): SGDLS, YYNGEE. This CDR3 is 14 amino acids long. Trimming cost V 0 bases and J 3 bases, with 9 bases left between them. CDR3 sequence: CASSVDTLKETQYF. The CDR3 DNA reads TGTGCCAGCAGCGTAGATACACTAAAAGAGACCCAGTACTTC.

The chain employs TRBV19 and TRBJ1-1; TRBD1 agrees at 11 bases. V shed 5 bases and J 4 bases; nucleotides not matched to a gene: 3. CDR3 length: 14 residues. Germline CDR1 is LNHDA and CDR2 is SQIVND (reference sequence). CDR3 DNA: TGTGCCAGTAGTGGACAGGGGGCACTCACTGAAGCTTTCTTT. This translates into CASSGQGALTEAFF.

The chain couples TRBV6-6 to TRBJ2-5; D might be TRBD2 (5 bases). This CDR3 is 15 amino acids long. V lost 8 bases to trimming and J lost 4 bases, with 20 bases between them. The germline gives CDR1 MNHNY, CDR2 SVGAGI (reference sequence). The CDR3 bases are TGTGCCAGCGGCTCGATGTGGATTGAGGGAGAGACCCAGTACTTC. It encodes CASGSMWIEGETQYF.

Only a few counts were recorded for this clone. This chain links TRBV5-4 with TRBJ1-3; TRBD1 matches at 8 bases. CDR3 length equals 15 residues. Germline lookup yields CDR1 SGHNT and CDR2 YYREEE (reference sequence). Trimming at V came to 3 bases and at J to 0 bases, leaving 2 bases not matched to a gene. The CDR3 region has the DNA TGTGCCAGCAGCTACGGGACAGGCTCTGGAAACACCATATATTTT. It encodes CASSYGTGSGNTIYF.

This clone was counted a few times. The chain links TRBV4-1 to TRBJ1-2, with 8 bases matching TRBD1. CDR3 size: 14 residues. The trim removed 4 bases at V and 5 bases at J, leaving 6 bases unmatched. Looked up from germline, CDR1 is MGHRA and CDR2 is YSYEKL. DNA for the CDR3: TGCGCCAGCAGCCCACAGGGGGTATTGTATGGCTACACCTTC. Translated: CASSPQGVLYGYTF.

The CDR3 DNA reads as TGCGCCAGCAGCAGGGTTTACGAGCAGTACTTC. Its protein product is CASSRVYEQYF. The J gene is TRBJ2-7, the V gene TRBV10-2; perhaps TRBD1 as D (5 bases). The CDR3 has 11 residues. Germline loops: CDR1 WSHSY, CDR2 SAAADI. Trimming shortened V by 6 bases and J by 4 bases, and 7 bases separated the two germline ends.

The V and J genes are TRBV27 and TRBJ1-2; 9 bases agree with TRBD1. The CDR3 consists of 15 residues. The germline gives CDR1 MNHEY, CDR2 SMNVEV (reference sequence). V shed 5 bases and J 3 bases; nucleotides not matched to a gene: 7. CDR3 nucleotide sequence: TGTGCCAGCAGTGCGGACAGGGGAAACCACTATGGCTACACCTTC. Protein product: CASSADRGNHYGYTF.

The V gene is TRBV6-5, the J gene TRBJ2-5; D is possibly TRBD1 (6 bases). Germline V lookup: CDR1 MNHEY, CDR2 SVGAGI. The V gene lost 7 bases and the J gene lost 4 bases, with 13 bases spanning the gap. The CDR3 is 13 residues long. In DNA form, the CDR3 reads TGTGCCAGCATCAAGGGGGTCACAGAGACCCAGTACTTC. Its translation: CASIKGVTETQYF.

Only one count was recorded for this clone. The CDR3 is CASSLSALNQPQHF. CDR3 DNA sequence: TGCGCCAGCAGCCTCAGTGCCCTCAATCAGCCCCAGCATTTT. This chain joins TRBV4-1 and TRBJ1-5; D is unresolved. The germline CDR1 and CDR2 sequences are MGHRA and YSYEKL. CDR3 length: 14 amino acids. Trimming cost V 4 bases and J 3 bases, with 10 bases left between them.

The gene calls are TRBV4-1 and TRBJ2-3; 7 bases map to TRBD2. Trimming at V came to 0 bases and at J to 3 bases, leaving 9 bases not matched to a gene. Germline V gives CDR1 MGHRA, CDR2 YSYEKL. The length of the CDR3 is 17 residues. DNA for the CDR3: TGCGCCAGCAGCCAAGATGGGTCGGGGGGAGGTACAGATACGCAGTATTTT. Amino acids: CASSQDGSGGGTDTQYF.

This chain links TRBV4-2 with TRBJ1-2; 7 bases line up with TRBD1. Germline assignment: CDR1 LGHNA and CDR2 YNFKEQ. The CDR3 has 16 amino acids. The V segment lost 0 bases and the J segment 10 bases; nucleotides outside the gene matches: 14. The CDR3 nucleotides read TGTGCCAGCAGCCAAGATCGCCCTCCCGACAGGGTCTTCTACACCTTC. It specifies CASSQDRPPDRVFYTF.

The chain uses TRBV19 and TRBJ1-3; D remains ambiguous. Germline CDR1 is LNHDA and CDR2 is SQIVND (reference sequence). The CDR3 has 15 amino acids. The V end lost 7 bases, the J end lost 0 bases, and 13 bases lay between the germline ends. The CDR3 nucleotides are TGTGCCAGTACCGAGACATCCTCCTCTGGAAACACCATATATTTT. It is translated as CASTETSSSGNTIYF.

This clone showed up just once. The chain links TRBV11-2 to TRBJ2-7; D not resolved. Germline CDR1 and CDR2: SGHAT and FQNNGV. Trimming cost V 1 base and J 7 bases, with 8 bases left between them. This CDR3 comprises 12 residues. This CDR3 reads CASSLATKEQYF. DNA for the CDR3: TGTGCCAGCAGCTTAGCCACTAAGGAGCAGTACTTC.

The CDR3 loop reads CASSAHEWGEDDTQYF. The CDR3 coding sequence is TGTGCCAGTAGTGCCCATGAGTGGGGCGAGGATGATACGCAGTATTTT. V and J are TRBV19 and TRBJ2-3, with a possible D match to TRBD1 (5 bases). V lost 5 bases to trimming and J lost 6 bases, with 21 bases between them. The CDR3 contains 16 residues. Germline V gene sequence: CDR1 LNHDA, CDR2 SQIVND (reference sequence).

This clone was found once. The chain links TRBV6-5 to TRBJ1-4; no reliable D call. This CDR3 spans 14 amino acids. V lost 0 bases, J lost 11 bases, and 13 bases lay in between. Germline-derived CDR1 and CDR2 are MNHEY and SVGAGI. CDR3 region: CASSYSKEKEKLFF. CDR3 DNA: TGTGCCAGCAGTTACTCAAAAGAGAAGGAGAAACTGTTTTTT.

This clone was observed a single time. The rearrangement uses TRBV10-3 and TRBJ1-2; D is perhaps TRBD1 (6 bases). Germline assignment: CDR1 ENHRY and CDR2 SYGVKD. The CDR3 length is 15 residues. V was shortened by 2 bases and J by 0 bases, with 10 bases between the two germline ends. The DNA for the CDR3 is TGTGCCATCAGTGAGAACAGGGTAGCTAACTATGGCTACACCTTC. Its protein product is CAISENRVANYGYTF.

The chain has TRBV3-1 (or the pseudogene TRBV3-2) and TRBJ2-2; 7 bases line up with TRBD1. Germline V lookup: CDR1 LGHDT, CDR2 YNNKEL (reference sequence). This CDR3 comprises 16 residues. V dropped 3 bases and J dropped 6; count of bases not matched to a gene: 10. CDR3 bases: TGTGCCAGCAGCCATAGAGGGGGCGGATGGGCCGGGGAGCTGTTTTTT. It translates to CASSHRGGGWAGELFF.

The chain has TRBV6-1 and TRBJ1-5; the D gene is possibly TRBD1 (5 bases). CDR1 MNHNS and CDR2 SASEGT come from the germline V gene. V gave up 2 bases and J gave up 4 bases, with 12 bases separating them. This CDR3 comprises 15 residues. The CDR3 sequence: CASSEIRGGNQPQHF. The CDR3 DNA reads TGTGCCAGCAGTGAAATCCGGGGGGGGAATCAGCCCCAGCATTTT.

The sample holds one count of this clone. The J gene is TRBJ1-2, the V gene TRBV5-4, with TRBD1 matching 8 bases. The J segment lost 6 bases and the V segment lost 0 bases, leaving 1 base of the junction unmatched. The CDR3 runs to 13 residues. CDR1 and CDR2 from the germline V gene are SGHNT and YYREEE (reference sequence). The CDR3 protein is CASSLVDRDGYTF. The DNA for the CDR3 is TGTGCCAGCAGCTTGGTGGACAGGGATGGCTACACCTTC. The full variable domain, with the rest looked up from reference TRBV5-4 and TRBJ1-2, is ETGVTQSPTHLIKTRGQQVTLRCSSQSGHNTVSWYQQALGQGPQFIFQYYREEENGRGNFPPRFSGLQFPNYSSELNVNALELDDSALYLCASSLVDRDGYTFGSGTRLTVV.

The J gene is TRBJ2-7, the V gene TRBV5-1, with 9 positions matching TRBD1. Trimming took 5 bases from V and 4 from J; bases not matched to a gene: 7. CDR3 size: 14 residues. Germline V lookup: CDR1 SGHRS, CDR2 YFSETQ. CDR3 DNA: TGCGCCAGCAGGGGAAAGGGACAGGGTTACGAGCAGTACTTC. Protein sequence: CASRGKGQGYEQYF.

The genes are TRBV9 and TRBJ1-3, with 9 bases lining up with TRBD1. The germline V gene has CDR1 SGDLS and CDR2 YYNGEE. CDR3 size: 18 residues. V dropped 4 bases and J dropped 2; count of bases not matched to a gene: 13. CDR3 DNA sequence: TGTGCCAGCAGCAACCGGGACAGGGTAGGCTGGGCTGGAAACACCATATATTTT. It encodes CASSNRDRVGWAGNTIYF.

This rearrangement joins TRBV7-9 to TRBJ2-3; D may be TRBD2 (5 bases). The CDR3 is 14 amino acids. Germline assignment: CDR1 SEHNR and CDR2 FQNEAQ (reference sequence). Deletions cut 3 bases from V and 1 base from J, with 8 bases between. The CDR3 protein is CASSLYGGTDTQYF. The CDR3 DNA follows: TGTGCCAGCAGCTTGTACGGGGGCACAGATACGCAGTATTTT. Together with reference TRBV7-9 and TRBJ2-3, the CDR3 gives the full variable domain: DTGVSQNPRHKITKRGQNVTFRCDPISEHNRLYWYRQTLGQGPEFLTYFQNEAQLEKSRLLSDRFSAERPKGSFSTLEIQRTEQGDSAMYLCASSLYGGTDTQYFGPGTRLTVL.

This rearrangement joins TRBV19 to TRBJ2-1, with 12 bases matching TRBD2. The V segment lost 8 bases and the J segment 12 bases; nucleotides outside the gene matches: 8. Germline V gene data show CDR1 as LNHDA and CDR2 as SQIVND (reference sequence). The CDR3 extends over 13 amino acids. The CDR3 loop is CASGLAGLSRQFF. Here the CDR3 DNA reads TGTGCCAGTGGACTAGCGGGGTTAAGTAGGCAGTTCTTC.

The rearrangement joins TRBV12-5 to TRBJ2-2; 8 positions match TRBD2. Trimming took 7 bases from V and 4 from J; bases not matched to a gene: 17. From germline, CDR1 is LGHNT and CDR2 FRNRAP. The CDR3 totals 18 residues. Here the CDR3 DNA reads TGTGCTAGTGACACCCGCCGCGGGGGGTTGTCGAGCACCGGGGAGCTGTTTTTT. This sequence encodes CASDTRRGGLSSTGELFF.

The chain carries TRBV7-9 and TRBJ1-2, with D possibly being TRBD1 (5 bases). The V and J ends lost 1 base and 7 bases respectively, with 13 bases between them. The V gene's germline CDR1 is SEHNR and CDR2 FQNEAQ (reference sequence). There are 14 residues in the CDR3. This chain's CDR3 is CASSLVLSGAGYTF. The DNA for the CDR3 is TGTGCCAGCAGCTTAGTACTTTCTGGGGCTGGCTACACCTTC.